This T cell receptor beta chain emerged from a study of cytomegalovirus exposure and HLA in healthy donors (dated by TCRdb to about 2017). General notes on the study: The 700 or so repertoires of the first cohort and the 110 or so validation repertoires were produced on the same platform, according to a later analysis. The study aimed to test whether cataloging public T cell receptors could reveal signatures of past pathogen exposure. A separate validation cohort of 90 to 150 different subjects was used in addition to the roughly 620-subject first cohort. To predict cytomegalovirus infection status, the study brought together high-throughput TCR immunosequencing, statistical association of individual TCRs with disease status, and machine learning.

The receptor library was made with the immunoSEQ multiplex PCR assay. For the original study's pipeline: To diagnose cytomegalovirus status from the catalog of TCR beta chain sequences, a statistical classification framework was built. TCRdb provides this immuneACCESS table in a form limited to in-frame rearrangements. Some clones are lacking; in checked studies, under half of them reflect an unresolved V gene, and why the rest are absent is not known. V and J calls plus clone size are reproduced from that table; the DNA served to infer D and trimming. The sample has roughly 200,000 clones on record, approximately 86% of them singletons. Roughly 7% of the sample is taken by the ten largest. As concerns this clone: Its antigen is still unknown. Base qualities were left out, and no much larger clone turns up one base away.

The donors belonged to the validation cohort of about 120 subjects, which was separate from the approximately 700-subject first cohort. Broad study findings and their caveats: Three of the identified cytomegalovirus-associated TCR beta chains were confirmed in vitro to be specific for cytomegalovirus antigens. The study listed approximately 160 TCR beta chains as associated with cytomegalovirus. It was suggested by the authors that the approach could potentially be generalized to other disease states and immunological phenotypes. Cytomegalovirus status was reported to be diagnosed by the classifier with high specificity and sensitivity in both the original and validation cohorts. Across donors, most TCR sequences were observed very rarely, whereas some public TCRs were present in many individuals. A later analysis lacked HLA typing for the validation cohort, so it scored co-occurrence in that cohort across all 110 or so repertoires. Subsequent analysis determined that TCRs grouped into clusters in the first cohort also showed a tendency toward co-occurrence across the approximately 110 validation repertoires, and 90% to 95% of cluster scores exceeded 0.

This TCR came from a man aged 25-40 years in good health and CMV-seropositive. The sample taken for sequencing was PBMCs.

The encoded CDR3 is CATSRDQGSGNTIYF. In nucleotide form, the sequence is TGTGCCACCAGCAGAGATCAGGGTTCTGGAAACACCATATATTTT. In this chain, TRBV15 is recombined with TRBJ1-3; a weak D assignment points to TRBD1 (5 bases agree). CDR1 and CDR2, per the germline V gene (reference sequence), are LNHNV and YYDKDF. V and J lose 0 bases and 1 base, and a span of 7 bases separates them. The CDR3 covers 15 residues, taking in both the cysteine and the phenylalanine. The entry retains the CDR3 DNA only, 45 bases that are in frame from base 1. The CDR3 plus the reference TRBV15 and TRBJ1-3 genes for the other parts give the full variable domain: DAMVIQNPRYQVTQFGKPVTLSCSQTLNHNVMYWYQQKSSQAPKLLFHYYDKDFNNEADTPDNFQSRRPNTSFCFLDIRSPGLGDTAMYLCATSRDQGSGNTIYFGEGSWLTVV.